These 24 T cell receptor beta chains were sequenced from one sample in a study of naive and memory T cell subsets. Study-wide results and caveats: Naive repertoires, especially CD8, held a few larger clonotypes, possibly memory cells re-expressing CD45RA.

Both TRBC1 and TRBC2 were covered by a beta constant-region primer of two equimolar oligonucleotides. Nested alpha and beta constant-region primers with the SP2 primer drove four PCR rounds on ligated cDNA. TCRdb reanalysed the UMI-ligation and nested PCR reads using MiXCR and keeps one entry per CDR3 protein. Of over 110,000 distinct CDR3 sequences in the sample, around 21% were seen once. These TCRs are of unknown antigen specificity. Sequencing used naive CD8+ T cells from blood. Source of these receptors: a human donor in good health.

The rearrangement links TRBV6-5 to TRBJ2-7; 8 bases align to TRBD2. Germline CDR1 MNHEY, CDR2 SVGAGI. This CDR3 is 14 amino acids long. The trim removed 6 bases at V and 0 bases at J, leaving 4 bases unmatched. CDR3 sequence reads: CASRELAVSYEQYF. DNA for the CDR3: TGTGCCAGCAGAGAACTAGCGGTCTCCTACGAGCAGTACTTC.

This clonotype showed up just a few times. This chain connects TRBV3-1 to TRBJ2-5, with a possible D match to TRBD1 (5 bases). CDR3 length: 14 residues. Germline values: CDR1 LGHDT, CDR2 YNNKEL (reference sequence). The V and J ends lost 6 bases and 4 bases respectively, with 15 bases between them. The CDR3, as DNA: TGTGCCAGCAGTTCTCCGACAGCAGGAGAGACCCAGTACTTC. The encoded protein is CASSSPTAGETQYF.

V is TRBV3-1 and J is TRBJ2-1, with no clear D. The germline CDR1 and CDR2 sequences are LGHDT and YNNKEL (reference sequence). V lost 3 bases and J lost 4, with 10 bases in between. The CDR3 consists of 14 residues. The chain's CDR3 is CASSHPDPYNEQFF. CDR3 coding DNA: TGTGCCAGCAGCCATCCGGACCCGTACAATGAGCAGTTCTTC.

The chain recombines TRBV7-8 with TRBJ2-1; perhaps TRBD1 as D (6 bases). This CDR3 has 13 amino acids. Germline V CDR1 and CDR2: SGHVS, FQNEAQ. V shed 2 bases and J shed 15 bases, with 17 bases lying between them. The CDR3 DNA sequence: TGTGCCAGCAGCTTAAACTGGGACAAGGACCCGTTCTTC. This translates into CASSLNWDKDPFF.

This clonotype has just one count. The chain uses TRBV29-1 and TRBJ2-5, with a tentative D call TRBD2 (6 bases). V was trimmed by 5 bases and J by 2 bases, leaving 15 bases between them. The germline CDR1 and CDR2 sequences are SQVTM and ANQGSEA. CDR3 length: 14 residues. CDR3 DNA: TGCAGCGTTCGCTCGGGAGACCCGCAAGAGACCCAGTACTTC. This encodes CSVRSGDPQETQYF.

The rearrangement links TRBV18 to TRBJ1-5; perhaps TRBD1 as D (6 bases). Trimming removed 1 base from V and 5 bases from J, with 15 bases in between. CDR1 KGHSH and CDR2 LQKENI come from the germline V gene. The CDR3 has 16 amino acids. The CDR3: CASSPLNRDPYQPQHF. CDR3 nucleotide sequence: TGTGCCAGCTCACCACTCAACAGGGATCCATATCAGCCCCAGCATTTT. Supplemented by reference TRBV18 and TRBJ1-5, the full variable domain reads NAGVMQNPRHLVRRRGQEARLRCSPMKGHSHVYWYRQLPEEGLKFMVYLQKENIIDESGMPKERFSAEFPKEGPSILRIQQVVRGDSAAYFCASSPLNRDPYQPQHFGDGTRLSIL.

This clonotype occurred a few times. The chain joins TRBV29-1 to TRBJ1-4, with a possible D match to TRBD1 (6 bases). CDR3 length equals 14 residues. Germline assignment: CDR1 SQVTM and CDR2 ANQGSEA. V lost 0 bases, J lost 8 bases, and 13 bases lay in between. The DNA for the CDR3 is TGCAGCGTTGAAGAAGATCTGGGGGCGGAAAAACTGTTTTTT. Amino acids: CSVEEDLGAEKLFF.

This clonotype came up a few times. The J gene is TRBJ2-3, the V gene TRBV28; D uncertain. The CDR3 extends over 17 amino acids. Trimming removed 5 bases from V and 0 bases from J, with 18 bases in between. Germline V CDR1 and CDR2: MDHEN, SYDVKM. The CDR3, as DNA: TGTGCCAGCAGTGACACCCGCCCGCGTCTCAGCACAGATACGCAGTATTTT. This codes for CASSDTRPRLSTDTQYF.

This clonotype was counted ten times or more. The V and J genes are TRBV28 and TRBJ1-1, with D unclear. The germline V and J ends were trimmed by 3 bases and 4 bases, with 12 bases remaining between them. The CDR3 has 14 amino acids. CDR1 and CDR2 (germline): MDHEN, SYDVKM. In DNA, the CDR3 is TGTGCCAGCAGTTTTAGGGCCATGGGCACTGAAGCTTTCTTT. Its protein is CASSFRAMGTEAFF.

CDR3 loop: CASSYADGGDTGELFF. CDR3 coding DNA: TGTGCCAGCAGTTACGCTGACGGAGGAGACACCGGGGAGCTGTTTTTT. This rearrangement joins TRBV6-5 to TRBJ2-2; the D gene is possibly TRBD2 (5 bases). Trimming took off 2 bases at V and 3 bases at J, with 13 bases between the two ends. The CDR3 totals 16 residues. From germline, CDR1 is MNHEY and CDR2 SVGAGI.

The table lists this clonotype with a few counts. V is TRBV2 and J is TRBJ2-2; perhaps TRBD2 as D (5 bases). The CDR3 length is 15 residues. Germline-derived CDR1 and CDR2 are SNHLY and FYNNEI. Trimming shortened V by 2 bases and J by 0 bases, and 7 bases separated the two germline ends. The DNA for the CDR3 is TGTGCCAGCAGTGAATGGGAGACGAACACCGGGGAGCTGTTTTTT. Translating gives CASSEWETNTGELFF.

This clonotype was seen a few times. Here the CDR3 reads CSASALDTQYF. The CDR3 coding sequence is TGCAGTGCTAGTGCTTTAGATACGCAGTATTTT. V is TRBV20-1 and J is TRBJ2-3, with unresolved D. The CDR3 is 11 amino acids. CDR1 and CDR2 (germline): DFQATT, SNEGSKA (reference sequence). The germline V and J ends were trimmed by 3 bases and 5 bases, with 6 bases remaining between them.

The chain employs TRBV6-6 and TRBJ1-5; 12 nucleotides line up with TRBD1. This CDR3 has 16 amino acids. Looked up from germline, CDR1 is MNHNY and CDR2 is SVGAGI (reference sequence). The junction had 9 bases not matched to a gene; V was cut back by 7 bases and J by 5 bases. This CDR3 reads CASTVSGTGGYQPQHF. DNA for the CDR3: TGTGCCAGCACTGTCTCCGGGACAGGGGGCTATCAGCCCCAGCATTTT.

The chain carries TRBV29-1 and TRBJ2-6, with D unresolved. This CDR3 is built from 15 residues. With 2 bases removed from V and 0 bases from J, the gap between germline ends came to 8 bases. The germline CDR1 and CDR2 sequences are SQVTM and ANQGSEA. The CDR3 DNA is TGCAGCGTTGAATCTCGTCTCTCTGGGGCCAACGTCCTGACTTTC. Encoded protein: CSVESRLSGANVLTF.

In its sample, this clonotype was seen many times. The chain employs TRBV29-1 and TRBJ1-2; D not certain. Trimming left V 3 bases short and J 6 bases short, with 11 bases between. The length of the CDR3 is 12 residues. The germline gives CDR1 SQVTM, CDR2 ANQGSEA. The CDR3 loop is CSVESEYHGYTF. Written as DNA, the CDR3 is TGCAGCGTTGAGTCCGAGTACCATGGCTACACCTTC.

This clonotype has more than one count but fewer than ten. The chain joins TRBV4-1 to TRBJ1-1; 10 nucleotides line up with TRBD1. The CDR3 is 17 residues long. Germline CDR1 is MGHRA and CDR2 is YSYEKL. Germline trimming cut 0 bases from V and 4 bases from J; bases unmatched to any gene: 8. The CDR3 bases are TGCGCCAGCAGCCAAGACCCTCTGACAGGGGGCATCACTGAAGCTTTCTTT. Translated, it gives CASSQDPLTGGITEAFF.

The chain joins TRBV7-6 to TRBJ2-2; 7 bases are a match to TRBD1. The CDR3 contains 13 residues. Losses at the gene ends were 5 bases for V and 7 bases for J; bases not matched to a gene: 4. Germline CDR1 reads SGHVS; CDR2 reads FNYEAQ. The CDR3 region is CASSVQGSGELFF. CDR3 coding DNA: TGTGCCAGCAGCGTACAGGGGAGCGGGGAGCTGTTTTTT.

This clonotype was counted between two and nine times. The chain combines TRBV12-3 or TRBV12-4 with TRBJ2-7; tentative D call: TRBD2 (6 bases). This CDR3 comprises 12 residues. V was pared by 5 bases and J by 5 bases, with 10 bases between. The CDR3 nucleotides are TGTGCCAGCAGTATCGGGGGTGACGAGCAGTACTTC. It codes for CASSIGGDEQYF.

A few counts support this clonotype. The chain joins TRBV29-1 to TRBJ2-3, with D perhaps matching TRBD2 (6 bases). The CDR3 runs 15 residues. Trimming removed 4 bases at V and 0 bases at J, with 14 bases between. CDR1 is SQVTM, CDR2 ANQGSEA, per germline. CDR3 nucleotide sequence: TGCAGCGTTGGGGGACTGAACTTTAGCACAGATACGCAGTATTTT. Translated: CSVGGLNFSTDTQYF.

V gene TRBV6-2 or TRBV6-3 combines with J gene TRBJ1-1, with D tentatively TRBD1 (5 bases). The CDR3 loop spans 14 amino acids. Germline CDR1 reads MNHEY; CDR2 reads SVGEGT. Trimming took off 2 bases at V and 7 bases at J, with 14 bases between the two ends. CDR3 region: CASSYDRQLFEAFF. CDR3 in DNA: TGTGCCAGCAGTTACGATAGACAGTTGTTTGAAGCTTTCTTT.

The sample holds many counts of this clonotype. The chain uses TRBV6-1 and TRBJ2-7; unclear D gene. V shed 2 bases and J shed 2 bases, with 13 bases lying between them. This CDR3 spans 15 amino acids. Germline V gives CDR1 MNHNS, CDR2 SASEGT. The CDR3, as DNA: TGTGCCAGCAGTGAAATTCTTCGCAGAACCTACGAGCAGTACTTC. The encoded protein is CASSEILRRTYEQYF.

V and J are TRBV6-2 or TRBV6-3 and TRBJ2-1, with a possible D match to TRBD2 (6 bases). This CDR3 is 16 amino acids long. Between the trimmed V and J ends, which lost 7 bases and 0 bases, there was a span of 16 bases. Germline values: CDR1 MNHEY, CDR2 SVGEGT. DNA for the CDR3: TGTGCCAGCAACCCGCCACCGGGAGACTCCTACAATGAGCAGTTCTTC. This sequence encodes CASNPPPGDSYNEQFF.

This clonotype was detected many times. The chain combines TRBV6-5 with TRBJ2-3; possibly TRBD2 for D (6 bases). Germline V gene lookup returns CDR1 MNHEY and CDR2 SVGAGI. The CDR3 has 15 amino acids. The germline V and J ends were trimmed by 4 bases and 2 bases, with 13 bases remaining between them. CDR3 coding DNA: TGTGCCAGCAGTTTGGGCGGGGTAGCCACAGATACGCAGTATTTT. This sequence encodes CASSLGGVATDTQYF.

The chain links TRBV5-4 to TRBJ2-1; either TRBD1 or TRBD2 may fit D (5 bases each). V dropped 4 bases and J dropped 7 bases, with 15 bases sitting between them. This CDR3 spans 14 amino acids. Germline CDR1 is SGHNT and CDR2 is YYREEE (reference sequence). Here the CDR3 reads CASSVAGATNEQFF. The CDR3 coding sequence is TGTGCCAGCAGCGTGGCCGGGGCCACGAATGAGCAGTTCTTC.